The source of this T cell receptor (beta chain) is a study of PD-1 blockade in classical Hodgkin lymphoma. Repertoires were generated with immunoSEQ multiplex PCR, while TCRdb's copy carries only in-frame clones and drops some. The sample has about 58,000 clones, 85% to 90% seen once. In every patient, relapse followed autologous stem cell transplantation, while exposure to brentuximab vedotin differed. Germline CDR1 reads SGHRS; CDR2 reads YFSETQ. Trimming pared 0 bases from V and 3 bases from J, leaving 9 bases between. CDR3 length equals 15 residues. The clonotype originates from a human donor with classical Hodgkin lymphoma. V usage is TRBV5-1 and J usage is TRBJ1-4, with D possibly being TRBD1 (5 bases). Sequencing was performed on peripheral blood mononuclear cells (PBMCs), taken before the second cycle of nivolumab. CDR3 DNA: TGCGCCAGCAGCTTGGTGGGGACCTCTAATGAAAAACTGTTTTTT. Protein sequence: CASSLVGTSNEKLFF.